The clone carrying this T cell receptor beta chain was observed a handful of times. This CDR3 has 15 amino acids. Per germline, CDR1 MNHEY and CDR2 SVGAGI. Unmatched junction bases numbered 8, after V lost 2 bases and J lost 6 bases. The data derive from a study of blood T cell repertoires in COVID-19. Across the study: The United States, Italy and Spain were the sources of the acute and convalescent COVID-19 samples.

Original analysis: Amplification with reference gene primers provided the estimates of nucleated cell counts. Assay: immunoSEQ multiplex PCR; the TCRdb copy retains only in-frame clones and omits some. V and J calls and clone size follow that table, whereas D and trimming were derived from the DNA. Here the sample spans 470,000 or so clones, approximately 85% being singletons. This receptor was obtained from a human donor in a cohort sampled during active COVID-19. The chain is built from TRBV6-5 and TRBJ1-1; TRBD1 aligns across 8 bases. The sequenced material came from peripheral blood. The CDR3 spells CASSYVLTGDAEAFF. The DNA for the CDR3 is TGTGCCAGCAGTTACGTATTGACAGGGGACGCTGAAGCTTTCTTT.